This section outlines one T cell receptor (beta chain) sequence together with its context. This clone was counted once. The antigen it binds to is not known. No clone much larger than this one lies a single base away; base qualities are absent. This record belongs to a study of T cell responses to AZD1222 COVID-19 vaccine (dated by TCRdb to the early 2020s). Context from the whole study: AZD1222 recipients given second doses at about 4 weeks or at about 12 weeks were pooled, since spike-specific TCR depth and breadth were not found to differ between the two schedules. TCR sequencing was performed for 230 to 250 trial participants, of whom some 200 were given two doses of AZD1222 and around 25 were given two doses of MenACWY control vaccine. Trial participants were enrolled by age into 18-55, 56-69 and 70-plus year subgroups, with roughly 160, 29 and 62 TCR-sequenced participants respectively. Results the study describes overall, beyond this receptor: Because no day 14 peak-response samples were available, the repertoires could be characterized only after the peak T cell response. Reportedly, almost half of the unique spike-specific TCRs recognized epitopes lying outside the regions that are mutated in the B.1.351 and B.1.1.7 variants. Conclusions about previously exposed vaccinees are limited, since just six AZD1222 recipients were seropositive for SARS-CoV-2 at baseline. CD4 TCRs associated with the vaccine covered the entire spike protein, and the dominant responses were in regions 160-218 and 743-854. The 56-69-year group was small, and its depth increase did not reach significance, likely because of low power. Spike-specific TCR breadth and depth rose significantly after two AZD1222 doses compared with day 0 and with MenACWY recipients. Most participants were white British and females outnumbered males, and the authors suggested that clonal diversity may have been underestimated.

The time point label corresponds to: baseline before first vaccination. Vaccinee samples were obtained from the UK trials COV001 and COV002, which included a single-blind randomized controlled phase 2/3 trial of AZD1222 (ChAdOx1 nCoV-19) in healthy adults. For TCRbeta chain sequencing, PBMC samples were collected from trial participants at day 0 and at day 28 after the second dose. The CDR3 regions of human TCRbeta chains were analyzed by immunosequencing. The original pipeline was this. Repertoire TCRs were matched against a reference library of SARS-CoV-2-specific TCRs generated with the MIRA antigen-specificity platform. Breadth was defined as the fraction of unique TCRs that were SARS-CoV-2-associated. Depth was defined as the fraction of total T cells that were SARS-CoV-2-associated. Using the MIRA data, each spike-specific TCR was mapped to the spike region that the TCR reacts to and placed in a CD4 or CD8 class. Log10-transformed breadth and depth values were compared by one-way ANOVA with Sidak's multiple comparisons tests. TCRdb's version of the immuneACCESS table is confined to in-frame rearrangements and falls short of the full clone set. An unresolved V gene accounts for under half of the shortfall where checked; the remainder is of unknown origin. V and J calls and clone size follow that table, whereas D and trimming were derived from the DNA. The sample profile shows 100,000 to 150,000 clones; 80% to 90% of them were found once. The top ten clonotypes cover 5% to 6% of the sample.

After removal of 4 bases from V and 3 bases from J, the junction retains 6 bases not matched to a gene. CDR1 MNHEY and CDR2 SMNVEV were looked up in the germline V gene (reference sequence). The cysteine opens and the phenylalanine closes a CDR3 of 15 amino acids. Only the CDR3 portion is preserved as DNA: 45 bases, with reading frame beginning at the first base. Rearrangement joined TRBV27 to TRBJ2-7, with TRBD1 identical over 10 junction bases. This clonotype was sampled from an adult in good health. The starting material was peripheral blood, obtained on day 0 of AZD1222 vaccination. The DNA reads as follows: TGTGCCAGCAGTTCTACACGGGACAGGGGCTACGAGCAGTACTTC. Its protein reads: CASSSTRDRGYEQYF.